This T cell receptor (beta chain) emerged from a study of blood T cells in healthy people across ages. Findings of the study overall: With age, beta diversity per million T cells declined roughly linearly, significantly by approximately 40.

The trim removed 3 bases at V and 6 bases at J, leaving 1 base unmatched. The CDR3 sequence is 13 residues long. From germline, CDR1 is MNHEY and CDR2 SMNVEV (reference sequence). The sample holds many counts of this clonotype. Its antigen remains unknown. Healthy Caucasians from Russia aged about 6 to 100 served as donors. Samples had at least 6.5 million PBMCs isolated from them. A J-beta primer mix and a sample-barcoded 5' primer were used in a second PCR of roughly 6 to 11 cycles. Each TCR beta cDNA got a 12-nucleotide random molecular identifier. TCRdb redid the calling of the 5' RACE reads with MiXCR, one entry per CDR3 protein. Among about 1.4 million distinct CDR3 sequences listed, 59% were seen once.

The TCR sequence derives from a man between 18 and 35 years old in good health. The rearrangement uses TRBV27 and TRBJ1-2; 10 bases match TRBD1. The sample was blood. CDR3 sequence reads: CASSLTGGDGYTF. CDR3 sequence (DNA): TGTGCCAGCAGTTTGACAGGGGGCGATGGCTACACCTTC.